The 32 T cell receptor beta chains below come from one sample, sequenced in a study of vaccination and CD4 T cells after COVID-19. Indicated time point: late sampling 161 to 241 days after vaccination in a few convalescent patients. The treatment here: approximately 11-day PBMC culture with coronavirus spike peptide pools or control peptides (ViraFEST assay). Oncomine TCR Beta short-read sequencing was applied to DNA from cultured CD4+ T cells. MiXCR, applied by TCRdb to the PCR reads, yields one record per CDR3 protein. The data hold approximately 27,000 distinct CDR3 sequences, with around a third observed a single time. Their antigen targets remain unknown. Sequencing used CD4+ T cells from blood, cultured in vitro, obtained about 7 months after SARS-CoV-2 vaccination. The receptor source for this set is a human donor who had recovered from COVID-19.

This chain connects TRBV29-1 to TRBJ2-3; D not resolved. CDR1 and CDR2 from the germline V gene are SQVTM and ANQGSEA. The CDR3 is 12 amino acids. V was trimmed by 2 bases and J by 1 base, leaving 4 bases between them. The CDR3 region has the DNA TGCAGCGTTGAAAGGGGCACAGATACGCAGTATTTT. This encodes CSVERGTDTQYF.

This clonotype was detected once. The rearrangement joins TRBV20-1 to TRBJ2-1; D remains ambiguous. Germline assignment: CDR1 DFQATT and CDR2 SNEGSKA (reference sequence). V shed 4 bases and J shed 7 bases, with 11 bases lying between them. This CDR3 has 12 residues. Written as DNA, the CDR3 is TGCAGTGCTACGGGCCTGCTGAATGAGCAGTTCTTC. Translating gives CSATGLLNEQFF.

This sequence joins TRBV2 and TRBJ1-1; D unclear. Trimming removed 5 bases from V and 0 bases from J, with 13 bases in between. Germline CDR1 and CDR2: SNHLY and FYNNEI. The CDR3 has 15 amino acids. CDR3 DNA sequence: TGTGCCAGCAGTCCCCGGACGGCTCTGAACACTGAAGCTTTCTTT. Its translation is CASSPRTALNTEAFF.

The chain employs TRBV20-1 and TRBJ2-1, with 7 bases that match TRBD1. The CDR3 runs to 14 residues. Germline CDR1 and CDR2: DFQATT and SNEGSKA (reference sequence). Trimming took 5 bases from V and 0 from J; bases not matched to a gene: 4. In nucleotides, the CDR3 is TGCAGTGCTTCCGGGACAGCCTCCTACAATGAGCAGTTCTTC. It translates to CSASGTASYNEQFF.

The count of this clonotype is one. The J gene is TRBJ2-1, the V gene TRBV5-1; no firm D call. The V gene lost 3 bases and the J gene lost 6 bases, with 10 bases spanning the gap. Germline CDR1 reads SGHRS; CDR2 reads YFSETQ. The CDR3 spans 13 residues. The CDR3 bases are TGCGCCAGCAGCTCCTGGCACCCCAATGAGCAGTTCTTC. Amino acid sequence: CASSSWHPNEQFF.

Remarks on this clonotype: At one of its ends the junction is not consistent with the germline gene, which may arise from a read error. This chain connects TRBV7-7 to TRBJ2-3, with D perhaps matching TRBD1 or TRBD2 (6 bases each). CDR3 size: 14 residues. From germline, CDR1 is SSHAT and CDR2 FNYEAQ (reference sequence). CDR3 residues: CASSLAPGADTQYF. The CDR3 DNA follows: TGTGCTAGCAGCTTAGCCCCGGGGGCCGATACGCAGTATTTT.

The rearrangement joins TRBV7-8 to TRBJ1-2, with D hard to call. CDR3 length equals 13 residues. V dropped 5 bases and J dropped 5 bases, with 12 bases sitting between them. The germline CDR1 and CDR2 sequences are SGHVS and FQNEAQ. This CDR3 is CASSPSREYGYTF. In DNA, the CDR3 is TGTGCCAGCAGCCCCTCGAGGGAATATGGCTACACCTTC.

On this clonotype: The CDR3 does not end in the conserved phenylalanine or tryptophan, so this is likely a read error. The V gene is TRBV29-1, the J gene TRBJ1-1, with D unclear. V lost 7 bases to trimming and J lost 3 bases, with 12 bases between them. This CDR3 is built from 12 residues. Germline CDR1 is SQVTM and CDR2 is ANQGSEA. The CDR3 reads CSAAVGDTEAFL. Here the CDR3 DNA reads TGCAGCGCTGCCGTCGGAGACACTGAAGCTTTCTTG.

The table lists this clonotype with a few counts. V gene TRBV28 combines with J gene TRBJ1-5; TRBD1 aligns across 7 bases. Germline V gives CDR1 MDHEN, CDR2 SYDVKM. The CDR3 covers 14 residues. J gave up 4 bases and V 7 bases, and 7 bases lay outside the gene matches. The CDR3 DNA follows: TGTGCCAGCACCTCGGACAGGAAGAATCAGCCCCAGCATTTT. It yields the protein CASTSDRKNQPQHF.

This clonotype was seen only a few times. Germline is not matched at one junction end, which may reflect a read error. The chain recombines TRBV7-7 with TRBJ1-1; 7 bases line up with TRBD1. The CDR3 runs to 17 residues. Germline V CDR1 and CDR2: SSHAT, FNYEAQ (reference sequence). For the CDR3, the DNA is TGTGCTAGCAGACATCCGGGACAGAGCACTCTGAACACTGAAGCTTTCTTT. Its translation: CASRHPGQSTLNTEAFF. The full variable domain, rest sourced from reference TRBV7-7 and TRBJ1-1, is GAGVSQSPRYKVTKRGQDVTLRCDPISSHATLYWYQQALGQGPEFLTYFNYEAQPDKSGLPSDRFSAERPEGSISTLTIQRTEQRDSAMYRCASRHPGQSTLNTEAFFGQGTRLTVV.

The CDR3 spells CASSSIYEQYF. CDR3 sequence (DNA): TGTGCCAGCAGCTCCATTTACGAGCAGTACTTC. The V gene is TRBV7-9, the J gene TRBJ2-7, with D hard to call. V shed 4 bases and J shed 4 bases, with 5 bases lying between them. The CDR3 runs 11 residues. CDR1 is SEHNR, CDR2 FQNEAQ, per germline (reference sequence).

This chain uses TRBV20-1 with TRBJ2-3; TRBD2 matches 7 bases. V dropped 6 bases and J dropped 4; count of bases not matched to a gene: 13. CDR1 is DFQATT, CDR2 SNEGSKA, per germline (reference sequence). CDR3 length: 15 residues. The CDR3 loop reads CSAPSAGEDPDTQYF. The CDR3 DNA follows: TGCAGTGCGCCCAGCGCGGGAGAAGACCCAGATACGCAGTATTTT.

This clonotype is deemed medium-sized (0.01 to 0.1%). The chain couples TRBV6-1 to TRBJ1-5; the D is unclear. Germline V CDR1 and CDR2: MNHNS, SASEGT. This CDR3 contains 15 residues. Trimming cost V 5 bases and J 1 base, with 12 bases left between them. The CDR3: CASSQGSTSNQPQHF. CDR3 DNA sequence: TGTGCCAGCAGTCAAGGGTCGACGAGCAATCAGCCCCAGCATTTT.

The chain couples TRBV11-2 to TRBJ1-1, with 8 nucleotides matching TRBD1. The trim removed 5 bases at V and 5 bases at J, leaving 7 bases unmatched. The CDR3 runs to 14 residues. Germline V lookup: CDR1 SGHAT, CDR2 FQNNGV. CDR3 sequence: CASSQRQGRTEAFF. CDR3 nucleotides: TGTGCCAGCAGCCAGCGACAGGGGAGGACTGAAGCTTTCTTT.

This clonotype is medium-sized within its sample. The CDR3 spells CSARRSHRHYGYTF. The CDR3 DNA is TGCAGTGCTAGAAGATCCCACAGGCACTATGGCTACACCTTC. The V call is TRBV20-1, the J call TRBJ1-2; maybe TRBD1 (5 bases). The V gene lost 2 bases and the J gene lost 3 bases, with 13 bases spanning the gap. This CDR3 region has 14 residues. Germline V gives CDR1 DFQATT, CDR2 SNEGSKA (reference sequence).

The chain couples TRBV20-1 to TRBJ2-1, with 8 bases lining up with TRBD1. This CDR3 comprises 16 residues. With 0 bases clipped from V and 4 bases from J, the junction kept 8 bases outside the gene matches. Germline values: CDR1 DFQATT, CDR2 SNEGSKA (reference sequence). The CDR3 DNA reads as TGCAGTGCTAGAGACTGGACAGGGAACGGTTACAATGAGCAGTTCTTC. This translates into CSARDWTGNGYNEQFF.

Only a few counts were recorded for this clonotype. The chain employs TRBV6-1 and TRBJ1-5; no clear D gene. Trimming took 4 bases from V and 6 from J, leaving 13 bases between them. CDR1 is MNHNS, CDR2 SASEGT, per germline. This CDR3 region has 14 residues. The CDR3 is CASSVARIPQPQHF. The CDR3 bases are TGTGCCAGCAGTGTCGCCAGGATCCCTCAGCCCCAGCATTTT.

The chain employs TRBV7-3 and TRBJ2-2; D not resolved. The CDR3 is 13 amino acids. Trimming removed 2 bases at V and 1 base at J, with 2 bases between. Germline assignment: CDR1 SGHTA and CDR2 FQGTGA. The CDR3: CASSLGNTGELFF. The CDR3 bases are TGTGCCAGCAGCTTAGGGAACACCGGGGAGCTGTTTTTT.

This sequence joins TRBV10-3 and TRBJ1-2; tentative D call: TRBD1 (6 bases). Between the trimmed V and J ends, which lost 5 bases and 3 bases, there was a span of 10 bases. Germline assignment: CDR1 ENHRY and CDR2 SYGVKD. The CDR3 is made up of 13 amino acids. The CDR3 nucleotides read TGTGCCATCAGTTCGACAGGCGACTATGGCTACACCTTC. Translated, it gives CAISSTGDYGYTF.

This clonotype was counted between two and nine times. The chain is built from TRBV6-4 and TRBJ2-2; TRBD2 agrees at 12 bases. CDR1 is MRHNA and CDR2 is SNTAGT in the germline V gene. The trim removed 0 bases at V and 5 bases at J, leaving 4 bases unmatched. The CDR3 length is 17 residues. The CDR3 DNA sequence: TGTGCCAGCAGTGACTCCCGACTAGCGGGAGAAACCGGGGAGCTGTTTTTT. It is translated as CASSDSRLAGETGELFF.

The chain links TRBV30 to TRBJ2-3; D may correspond to TRBD1 or TRBD2 (5 bases each). CDR3 length: 14 residues. The V gene's germline CDR1 is GTSNPN and CDR2 SVGIG (reference sequence). V lost 4 bases, J lost 1 base, and 12 bases lay in between. The CDR3 DNA sequence: TGTGCCTGGAACCGGGACGGCCGCACAGATACGCAGTATTTT. Translated: CAWNRDGRTDTQYF. The full variable domain, rest sourced from reference TRBV30 and TRBJ2-3, is SQTIHQWPATLVQPVGSPLSLECTVEGTSNPNLYWYRQAAGRGLQLLFYSVGIGQISSEVPQNLSASRPQDRQFILSSKKLLLSDSGFYLCAWNRDGRTDTQYFGPGTRLTVL.

The J gene is TRBJ2-1, the V gene TRBV27; D may be TRBD2 (6 bases). Germline V gene lookup returns CDR1 MNHEY and CDR2 SMNVEV (reference sequence). V shed 5 bases and J shed 3 bases, with 14 bases lying between them. This CDR3 has 15 residues. CDR3: CASSPNREIYNEQFF. The CDR3 coding sequence is TGTGCCAGCAGTCCCAACCGGGAGATCTACAATGAGCAGTTCTTC.

V is TRBV2 and J is TRBJ1-5; maybe TRBD1 (6 bases). This CDR3 contains 17 residues. Germline CDR1 is SNHLY and CDR2 is FYNNEI. Trimming left V 6 bases short and J 2 bases short, with 20 bases between. This CDR3 reads CASRPEGGRAGNQPQHF. Here the CDR3 DNA reads TGTGCCAGCAGACCAGAGGGGGGCAGGGCAGGCAATCAGCCCCAGCATTTT.

The chain employs TRBV24-1 and TRBJ2-5, with TRBD1 identical over 7 bases. Trimming removed 7 bases from V and 3 bases from J; junction bases left unmatched: 10. This CDR3 contains 15 residues. Looked up from germline, CDR1 is KGHDR and CDR2 is SFDVKD. The DNA for the CDR3 is TGTGCCACCAGCCATTTCCGGGACAGAGAAGAGACCCAGTACTTC. Translating it yields CATSHFRDREETQYF.

The rearrangement links TRBV25-1 to TRBJ2-3; tentatively, D is TRBD1 (5 bases). Trimming took 7 bases from V and 4 from J, leaving 12 bases between them. This CDR3 is 13 amino acids long. Looked up from germline, CDR1 is MGHDK and CDR2 is SYGVNS. The chain's CDR3 is CASMTEFSDTQYF. The CDR3 DNA sequence: TGTGCCAGCATGACAGAGTTCTCAGATACGCAGTATTTT.

This clonotype has a handful of counts. The chain recombines TRBV19 with TRBJ2-3; D remains unclear. Looked up from germline, CDR1 is LNHDA and CDR2 is SQIVND (reference sequence). The CDR3 has 13 residues. Trimming removed 5 bases from V and 0 bases from J, with 6 bases in between. CDR3 bases: TGTGCCAGTAGTGGGCAGAGCACAGATACGCAGTATTTT. Amino acids: CASSGQSTDTQYF.

The V gene is TRBV20-1, the J gene TRBJ2-1; 9 positions match TRBD2. The CDR3 is 14 amino acids. Losses at the gene ends were 3 bases for V and 4 bases for J; bases not matched to a gene: 4. CDR1 DFQATT and CDR2 SNEGSKA come from the germline V gene (reference sequence). The CDR3 is CSASRTSAYNEQFF. The CDR3 DNA reads as TGCAGTGCTAGCCGGACTAGCGCTTACAATGAGCAGTTCTTC.

The rearrangement uses TRBV20-1 and TRBJ2-1; no clear D. V was shortened by 5 bases and J by 0 bases, with 11 bases between the two germline ends. This CDR3 contains 14 residues. Germline-derived CDR1 and CDR2 are DFQATT and SNEGSKA (reference sequence). CDR3 protein: CSAPPRASYNEQFF. CDR3 bases: TGCAGTGCTCCCCCGCGAGCCTCCTACAATGAGCAGTTCTTC.

This clonotype was seen a few times. The chain is built from TRBV4-2 and TRBJ1-5, with 8 bases matching TRBD1. Germline CDR1 is LGHNA and CDR2 is YNFKEQ. Unmatched junction bases numbered 6, after V lost 0 bases and J lost 2 bases. This CDR3 region has 17 residues. The CDR3 nucleotides read TGTGCCAGCAGCCAAGAGAGGACAGGGCAGGGCAATCAGCCCCAGCATTTT. This sequence encodes CASSQERTGQGNQPQHF.

This clonotype has only a few counts. This chain joins TRBV28 and TRBJ1-2; unclear D gene. The V gene's germline CDR1 is MDHEN and CDR2 SYDVKM. The V end was cut by 4 bases, the J end by 1 base, with 7 bases between. There are 13 residues in the CDR3. The CDR3 bases are TGTGCCAGCAGTTGGTCCCTTAACTATGGCTACACCTTC. This codes for CASSWSLNYGYTF.

This clonotype occurred a few times. This CDR3 is CSARVAGGVTNEQFF. The CDR3 bases are TGCAGTGCTAGAGTAGCGGGAGGTGTCACGAATGAGCAGTTCTTC. The chain recombines TRBV20-1 with TRBJ2-1; 10 nucleotides agree with TRBD2. The V gene's germline CDR1 is DFQATT and CDR2 SNEGSKA (reference sequence). The trim removed 1 base at V and 7 bases at J, leaving 7 bases unmatched. The CDR3 is made up of 15 amino acids.

The CDR3 here is CAWSVLRDNEQFF. CDR3 in DNA: TGTGCCTGGAGTGTTTTAAGGGACAATGAGCAGTTCTTC. V is TRBV30 and J is TRBJ2-1; D remains ambiguous. The V end lost 0 bases, the J end lost 5 bases, and 8 bases lay between the germline ends. The CDR3 contains 13 residues. Germline V gene data show CDR1 as GTSNPN and CDR2 as SVGIG (reference sequence). Full variable domain (rest looked up from reference TRBV30 and TRBJ2-1): SQTIHQWPATLVQPVGSPLSLECTVEGTSNPNLYWYRQAAGRGLQLLFYSVGIGQISSEVPQNLSASRPQDRQFILSSKKLLLSDSGFYLCAWSVLRDNEQFFGPGTRLTVL.